This is a list of T cell receptor beta chains from one sample in a study of radiotherapy plus CTLA-4 blockade in lung cancer. Data came from immunoSEQ multiplex PCR; TCRdb stores just in-frame clones and leaves some out. The table includes some 78,000 clones, 75% to 90% detected once. The sequencing here drew on peripheral blood, taken from a patient treated with radiotherapy plus ipilimumab. The receptor set was obtained from a human donor with non-small cell lung cancer who had a partial response to radiotherapy plus ipilimumab. Each CDR3 is given with its conserved first and last residue. The D gene is left open where the match is weak. Rows give clone size only sometimes, using once, few, many, or a class for an expanded clone.

NA TRBD2 TRBJ2-1 TRBV7-3 TGTGCCAGCAGCTTAAGGCCCCCGGGACTAGCGGACAATGAGCAGTTCTTC CASSLRPPGLADNEQFF
NA NA TRBJ2-2 TRBV5-5 TGTGCCAGCAGCTTGGATGGGACAATTACCGGGGAGCTGTTTTTT CASSLDGTITGELFF
once NA TRBJ2-6 TRBV2 TGTGCCAGCAGTGATAGTTCGACTGGGGCCAACGTCCTGACTTTC CASSDSSTGANVLTF
NA NA TRBJ2-1 TRBV5-4 TGTGCCAGCAGCCGCTCCGGGGGAGCAATCTACAATGAGCAGTTCTTC CASSRSGGAIYNEQFF
NA TRBD2 TRBJ2-1 TRBV11-2 TGTGCCAGCAGGATTGTCGCGGGAGGTGGGCACAATGAGCAGTTCTTC CASRIVAGGGHNEQFF
NA NA TRBJ2-1 TRBV11-2 TGTGCCAGCAGCTTAGATCTAACCCCCGTGCAGTTCTTC CASSLDLTPVQFF
NA TRBD1 TRBJ1-1 TRBV27 TGTGCCAGCAGTGCGCGACAGGGGGGGAAGAACACTGAAGCTTTCTTT CASSARQGGKNTEAFF
NA NA TRBJ2-5 TRBV7-9 TGTGCCAGCAGCCGCTCAGGACAGAAAGAGACCCAGTACTTC CASSRSGQKETQYF
NA NA TRBJ2-6 TRBV4-1 TGCGCCAGCAGCATGCAGGGCACAGGGCCTCTGACTTTC CASSMQGTGPLTF
NA TRBD1 TRBJ1-2 TRBV2 TGTGCCAGCAGGGACAGGGTTGGGGACTATGGCTACACCTTC CASRDRVGDYGYTF
NA NA TRBJ2-1 TRBV18 TGTGCCAGCTCACCACCGGTCCCGTCAACATACAATGAGCAGTTCTTC CASSPPVPSTYNEQFF
few NA TRBJ1-1 TRBV28 TGTGCCAGCAACACGCACGGGATGAACACTGAAGCTTTCTTT CASNTHGMNTEAFF
NA TRBD1 TRBJ1-4 TRBV28 TGTGCCAGCCGACAGGGGGGGAGAGAAAAACTGTTTTTT CASRQGGREKLFF
NA NA TRBJ1-5 TRBV7-6 TGTGCCAGCAGCCCGGTGGGAGGATATAGCAATCAGCCCCAGCATTTT CASSPVGGYSNQPQHF
NA TRBD1 TRBJ2-2 TRBV5-1 TGCGCCAGCGGACAGGGGACCACCGGGGAGCTGTTTTTT CASGQGTTGELFF
NA TRBD1 TRBJ2-6 TRBV5-1 TGCGCCAGCAGCACCACAGGGGCCACCTCTGGGGCCAACGTCCTGACTTTC CASSTTGATSGANVLTF
NA TRBD2 TRBJ2-1 TRBV4-1 TGCGCCAGCAGCCAAGTCCCCTTAGCGGGAGGTAATGAGCAGTTCTTC CASSQVPLAGGNEQFF
NA NA TRBJ2-1 TRBV19 TGTGCCAGTAGCAGGACAACAGGGATTGCGTACAATGAGCAGTTCTTC CASSRTTGIAYNEQFF
NA TRBD2 TRBJ2-1 TRBV7-3 TGTGCCAGCAGCTTAAGAAGCGGGAGGCCGAGAAATGAGCAGTTCTTC CASSLRSGRPRNEQFF
once TRBD1 TRBJ2-7 TRBV6-1 TGTGCCAGCTATCGACAGGGGTCCTACGAGCAGTACTTC CASYRQGSYEQYF
NA NA TRBJ2-2 TRBV19 TGTGCCGAATCCCCCTTGGGGCCAGCGAACACCGGGGAGCTGTTTTTT CAESPLGPANTGELFF
NA NA TRBJ2-2 TRBV5-1 TGCGCCAGCAGCTCGGGAGGGGGCCCAGATACCGGGGAGCTGTTTTTT CASSSGGGPDTGELFF
NA TRBD1 TRBJ1-4 TRBV5-1 TGCGCCAGCAGCGGCGGGACAGGGAATGAAAAACTGTTTTTT CASSGGTGNEKLFF
NA NA TRBJ1-2 TRBV6-1 TGTGCCAGCATTCTTAACCAGGGGAACTATGGCTACACCTTC CASILNQGNYGYTF
NA TRBD1 TRBJ2-7 TRBV28 TGTGCCAGCAGTGTCACCGGGACAGGGAGCTCCTACGAGCAGTACTTC CASSVTGTGSSYEQYF
NA TRBD2 TRBJ2-3 TRBV29-1 TGCAGCGCCCCGGGACTAGCGGGAGGGTTGACAGATACGCAGTATTTT CSAPGLAGGLTDTQYF
NA NA TRBJ2-5 TRBV28 TGTGCCAGCAGTGCCTGGGACAAAGAGACCCAGTACTTC CASSAWDKETQYF
NA TRBD1 TRBJ2-1 TRBV7-3 TGTGCCAGCAGCTTAATTCCCAGGGGGCAATACAATGAGCAGTTCTTC CASSLIPRGQYNEQFF
once TRBD1 TRBJ1-3 TRBV19 TGTGCCAGTAGTATTACGTCTTCCGCGGGGACAGAGAGAAACACCATATATTTT CASSITSSAGTERNTIYF
NA NA TRBJ2-1 TRBV28 TGTGCCAGCAGTTTAAGAGATGAGCAGTTCTTC CASSLRDEQFF
NA TRBD1 TRBJ1-2 TRBV5-4 TGTGCCAGCAGCCCCCAGGACAGGGCGGCTAACTATGGCTACACCTTC CASSPQDRAANYGYTF
NA NA TRBJ1-2 TRBV2 TGTGCCAGCAGTCTAGACAGGAGCTATGGCTACACCTTC CASSLDRSYGYTF